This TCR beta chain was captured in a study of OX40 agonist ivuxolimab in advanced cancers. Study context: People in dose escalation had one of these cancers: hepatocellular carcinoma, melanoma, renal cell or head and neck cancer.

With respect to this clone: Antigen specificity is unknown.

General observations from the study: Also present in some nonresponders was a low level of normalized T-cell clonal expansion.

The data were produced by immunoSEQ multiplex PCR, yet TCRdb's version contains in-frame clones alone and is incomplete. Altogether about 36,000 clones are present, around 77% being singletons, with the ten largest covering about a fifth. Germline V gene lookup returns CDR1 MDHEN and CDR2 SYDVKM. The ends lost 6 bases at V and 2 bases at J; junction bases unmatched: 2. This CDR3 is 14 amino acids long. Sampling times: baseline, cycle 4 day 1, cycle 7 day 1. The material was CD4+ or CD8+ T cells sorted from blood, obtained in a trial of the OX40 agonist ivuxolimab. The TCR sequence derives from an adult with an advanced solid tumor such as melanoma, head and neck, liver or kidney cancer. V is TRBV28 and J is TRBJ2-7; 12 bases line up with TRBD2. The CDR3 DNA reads TGTGCCAGCAGATCTAGCGGGAGGGCCTACGAGCAGTACTTC. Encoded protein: CASRSSGRAYEQYF.